Listed below are T cell receptor beta chains from one sample, sequenced in a study of CD8+CD57+ T cells in acquired aplastic anemia. MiXCR, run by TCRdb on the reads, gives a single entry per CDR3 protein. The data contain 200,000 to 300,000 distinct CDR3 sequences, approximately 79% of them seen just once; the ten biggest clones take up roughly 42%. Sequenced input: sorted CD4+, CD8+, or CD8+CD57+ T cells (not recorded which) from PBMCs. These receptors were taken from a human donor with aplastic anemia. The CDR3 runs from the conserved cysteine through the conserved F or W. The D gene is left open where the match is weak. Expanded clones are given a class, and other clones once, few, many or no size at all.

D,V,size,J,DNA,CDR3
.,TRBV19,.,TRBJ1-5,TGTGCCAGTAGTTCCCAGGCAGGGAATCAGCCCCAGCATTTT,CASSSQAGNQPQHF
.,TRBV2,.,TRBJ2-3,TGTGCCAGCGGGGAACGGGGCACTCATCCGCAGTATTTT,CASGERGTHPQYF
.,TRBV7-3,.,TRBJ2-5,TGTGCCAGCAGCTTAGGGAGGGGGCGAGAGACCCAGGAGTTC,CASSLGRGRETQEF
TRBD1,TRBV9,.,TRBJ1-2,TGTGCCAGCAGCTGGGGGGGCCGACAGGGAGGTAACAACACCTTC,CASSWGGRQGGNNTF
.,TRBV7-9,.,TRBJ2-7,TGTGCCAGCAGCTTAGAAGTAAGCTTTTGGCGCGAGGAGTACTTC,CASSLEVSFWREEYF
TRBD2,TRBV27,once,TRBJ2-5,TGTGCCAGCAGTGTTCTCGGACTAGCGGGGACGCAAGAGACCCAGTACTTC,CASSVLGLAGTQETQYF
.,TRBV2,.,TRBJ1-2,TGTGCCAGCAGCTCACGGGACATGGGCGTGCACTATGGCTACACCTTC,CASSSRDMGVHYGYTF
.,TRBV7-3,.,TRBJ2-1,TGTGCCAGCAGCATCAACGGAGGCGGGATGAATACGCAGCAGTTCTTC,CASSINGGGMNTQQFF
.,TRBV20-1,.,TRBJ1-1,TGCAGTGTCACACGGCGGATGAACACTGAAGCTTTCTTT,CSVTRRMNTEAFF
TRBD2,TRBV7-3,.,TRBJ2-3,TGTGCCAGCAGCTTAGCGCGAGCGGGGGGCGGGGACGCGCAGTATTTT,CASSLARAGGGDAQYF
.,TRBV11-3,.,TRBJ1-1,TGTGCCAGCAGCTCCGATCTAACGAGTGAAGCTTTCTTT,CASSSDLTSEAFF